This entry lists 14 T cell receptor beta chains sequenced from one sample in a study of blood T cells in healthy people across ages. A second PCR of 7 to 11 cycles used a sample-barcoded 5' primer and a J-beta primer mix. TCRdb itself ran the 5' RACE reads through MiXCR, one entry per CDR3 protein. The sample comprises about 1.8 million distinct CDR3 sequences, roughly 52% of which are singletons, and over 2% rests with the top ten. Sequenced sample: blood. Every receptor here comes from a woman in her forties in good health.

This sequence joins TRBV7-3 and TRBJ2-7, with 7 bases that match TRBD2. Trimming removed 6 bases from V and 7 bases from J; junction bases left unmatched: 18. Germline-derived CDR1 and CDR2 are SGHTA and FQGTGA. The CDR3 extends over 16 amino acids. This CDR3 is CASRGGYTLKFGEQYF. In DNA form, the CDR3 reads TGTGCCAGCAGGGGAGGGTATACATTGAAATTCGGGGAGCAGTACTTC.

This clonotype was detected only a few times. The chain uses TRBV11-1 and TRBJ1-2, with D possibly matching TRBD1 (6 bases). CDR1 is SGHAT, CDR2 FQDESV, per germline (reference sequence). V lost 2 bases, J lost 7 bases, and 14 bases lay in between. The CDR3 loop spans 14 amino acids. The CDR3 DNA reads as TGTGCCAGCAGCTTAAGAGGGGGAGGACGTGGCTACACCTTC. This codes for CASSLRGGGRGYTF.

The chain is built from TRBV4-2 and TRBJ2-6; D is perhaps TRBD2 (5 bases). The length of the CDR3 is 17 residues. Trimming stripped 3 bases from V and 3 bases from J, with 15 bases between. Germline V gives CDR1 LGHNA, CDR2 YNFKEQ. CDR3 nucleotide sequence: TGTGCCAGCAGCCAGGACCCTGAGAGGGTTGGGGCCAACGTCCTGACTTTC. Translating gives CASSQDPERVGANVLTF.

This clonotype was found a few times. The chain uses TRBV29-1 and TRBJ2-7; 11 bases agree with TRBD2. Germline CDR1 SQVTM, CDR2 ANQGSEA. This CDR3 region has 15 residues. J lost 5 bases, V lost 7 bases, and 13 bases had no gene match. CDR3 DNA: TGCAGCGAAGAACTTAGCGGGGGGGTGTCTGACGAGCAGTACTTC. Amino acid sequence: CSEELSGGVSDEQYF.

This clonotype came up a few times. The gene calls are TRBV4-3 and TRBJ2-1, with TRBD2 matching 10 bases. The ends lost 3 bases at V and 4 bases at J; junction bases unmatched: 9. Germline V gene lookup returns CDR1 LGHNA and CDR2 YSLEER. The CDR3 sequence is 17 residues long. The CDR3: CASSQESAGGRYNEQFF. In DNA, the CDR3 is TGCGCCAGCAGCCAGGAATCAGCGGGGGGGCGGTACAATGAGCAGTTCTTC.

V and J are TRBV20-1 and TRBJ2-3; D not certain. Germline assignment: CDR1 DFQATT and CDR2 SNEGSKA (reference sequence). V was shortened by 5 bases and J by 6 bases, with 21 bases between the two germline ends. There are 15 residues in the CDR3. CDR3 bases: TGCAGTGCTCCTCGCATAGGTATACTGATGGATACGCAGTATTTT. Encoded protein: CSAPRIGILMDTQYF.

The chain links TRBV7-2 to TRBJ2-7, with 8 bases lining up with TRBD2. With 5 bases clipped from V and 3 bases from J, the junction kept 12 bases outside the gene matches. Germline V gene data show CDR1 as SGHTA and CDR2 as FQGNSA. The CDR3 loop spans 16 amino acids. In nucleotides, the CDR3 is TGTGCCAGCAGCCCCTCGGGCGGGGGGACCCTCTACGAGCAGTACTTC. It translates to CASSPSGGGTLYEQYF.

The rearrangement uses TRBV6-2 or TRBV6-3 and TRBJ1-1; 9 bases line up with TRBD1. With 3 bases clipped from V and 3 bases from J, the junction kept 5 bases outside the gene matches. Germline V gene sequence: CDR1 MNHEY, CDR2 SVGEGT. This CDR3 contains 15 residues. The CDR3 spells CASSYGDRGDTEAFF. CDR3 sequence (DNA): TGTGCCAGCAGTTATGGCGACAGGGGGGACACTGAAGCTTTCTTT.

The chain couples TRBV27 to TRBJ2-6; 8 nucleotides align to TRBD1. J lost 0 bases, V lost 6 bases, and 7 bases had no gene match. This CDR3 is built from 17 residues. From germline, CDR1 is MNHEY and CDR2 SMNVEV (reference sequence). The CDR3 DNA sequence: TGTGCCAGCAGCCCAGACAGGGGCCTCTCTGGGGCCAACGTCCTGACTTTC. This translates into CASSPDRGLSGANVLTF.

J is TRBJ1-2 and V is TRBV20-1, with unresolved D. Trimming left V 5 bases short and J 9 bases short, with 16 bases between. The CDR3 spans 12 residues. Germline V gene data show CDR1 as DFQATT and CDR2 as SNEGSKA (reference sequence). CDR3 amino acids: CSARPHQGSYTF. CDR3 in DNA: TGCAGTGCTCGGCCCCACCAAGGAAGCTACACCTTC.

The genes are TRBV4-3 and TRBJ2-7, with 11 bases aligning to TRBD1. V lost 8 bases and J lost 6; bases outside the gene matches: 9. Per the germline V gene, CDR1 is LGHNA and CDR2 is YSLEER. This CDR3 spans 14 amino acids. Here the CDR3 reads CASSQGQGDREQYF. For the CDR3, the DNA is TGCGCCAGCTCCCAGGGACAGGGGGATCGCGAGCAGTACTTC.

CDR3 residues: CASSSTWDRPYEQYF. The CDR3 coding sequence is TGTGCCAGCTCATCTACCTGGGACAGGCCCTACGAGCAGTACTTC. The chain links TRBV18 to TRBJ2-7, with 8 bases lining up with TRBD1. J gave up 2 bases and V 5 bases, and 8 bases lay outside the gene matches. CDR3 size: 15 residues. Germline V gene sequence: CDR1 KGHSH, CDR2 LQKENI.

The CDR3 protein is CASSYNLLGQVQETQYF. The DNA of the CDR3 is TGTGCCAGCAGTTACAACCTTCTTGGACAGGTCCAAGAGACCCAGTACTTC. The rearrangement links TRBV6-2 or TRBV6-3 to TRBJ2-5; 7 bases agree with TRBD1. In germline, CDR1 is MNHEY, CDR2 SVGEGT. CDR3 length equals 17 residues. The trim removed 2 bases at V and 1 base at J, leaving 10 bases unmatched.

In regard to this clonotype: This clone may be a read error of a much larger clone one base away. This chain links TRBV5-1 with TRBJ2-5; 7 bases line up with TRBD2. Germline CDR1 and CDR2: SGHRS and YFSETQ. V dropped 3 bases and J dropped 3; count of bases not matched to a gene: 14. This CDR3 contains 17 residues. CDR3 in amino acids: CASSSTATSAGKETQYF. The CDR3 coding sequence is TGCGCCAGCAGCTCGACTGCCACTAGCGCCGGGAAAGAGACCCAGTACTTC.